The next 13 T cell receptor beta chains were all read from a single sample in a study of siplizumab effects on memory and regulatory T cells (dated by TCRdb to between 2019 and 2020). Libraries were constructed by the immunoSEQ multiplex PCR assay. TCRdb obtained this table from immuneACCESS and retained in-frame rearrangements with V and J assigned. These tables miss some clones; where compared with another copy, unresolved V genes account for less than half of the shortfall, and the remainder is unexplained. The sample records 100,000 to 120,000 clones, approximately 94% of which are singletons. Approximately 0.3% of the sample is taken by the ten largest. The source material was CD4+ T cells sorted from blood. These TCRs come from a human donor in good health.

This clone was seen just once. This chain joins TRBV4-1 and TRBJ2-1, with D possibly matching TRBD2 (6 bases). V lost 4 bases and J 12 bases, leaving 16 bases between the germline ends. The CDR3 contains 13 residues. Germline V lookup: CDR1 MGHRA, CDR2 YSYEKL. In DNA form, the CDR3 reads TGCGCCAGCAGCCCCAGGGACTGGACCAGGCAGTTCTTC. Translating it yields CASSPRDWTRQFF.

In DNA, the CDR3 is TGTGCCAGTAGTATAAGCGGGGCGGACAATCAGCCCCAGCATTTT. It is translated as CASSISGADNQPQHF. V and J are TRBV19 and TRBJ1-5; maybe TRBD1 (5 bases). V lost 2 bases and J 3 bases, leaving 11 bases between the germline ends. The CDR3 runs to 15 residues. Germline CDR1 and CDR2: LNHDA and SQIVND (reference sequence).

The J gene is TRBJ1-2, the V gene TRBV5-5; TRBD1 matches 7 bases. V shed 5 bases, J shed 8 bases, and the junction held 6 bases outside the gene matches. CDR3 length: 12 amino acids. Per the germline V gene, CDR1 is SGHKS and CDR2 is YYEKEE (reference sequence). The CDR3 sequence: CASRRTGQGYTF. The CDR3, as DNA: TGTGCCAGCAGGAGGACAGGCCAAGGCTACACCTTC. Filled out from reference TRBV5-5 and TRBJ1-2, the complete variable domain reads DAGVTQSPTHLIKTRGQQVTLRCSPISGHKSVSWYQQVLGQGPQFIFQYYEKEERGRGNFPDRFSARQFPNYSSELNVNALLLGDSALYLCASRRTGQGYTFGSGTRLTVV.

The chain combines TRBV30 with TRBJ1-2, with D uncertain. Trimming pared 1 base from V and 7 bases from J, leaving 13 bases between. Germline assignment: CDR1 GTSNPN and CDR2 SVGIG (reference sequence). The CDR3 sequence is 13 residues long. The CDR3 bases are TGTGCCTGGAGTGGGTCGGTCCGGTCTGGCTACACCTTC. Translation gives CAWSGSVRSGYTF.

The CDR3 DNA sequence: TGTGCCAGCAGCCTAAATTCGGAGGCCTACGAGCAGTACTTC. Translation: CASSLNSEAYEQYF. This chain uses TRBV9 with TRBJ2-7, with D possibly being TRBD2 (5 bases). Trimming left V 4 bases short and J 2 bases short, with 13 bases between. The CDR3 is 14 amino acids. Looked up from germline, CDR1 is SGDLS and CDR2 is YYNGEE.

The chain joins TRBV4-1 to TRBJ2-4; no reliable D call. CDR3 length: 15 residues. V was trimmed by 0 bases and J by 0 bases, leaving 6 bases between them. Germline lookup yields CDR1 MGHRA and CDR2 YSYEKL. CDR3 loop: CASSQEPLAKNIQYF. In DNA form, the CDR3 reads TGCGCCAGCAGCCAAGAACCTTTAGCCAAAAACATTCAGTACTTC.

The chain uses TRBV28 and TRBJ1-2, with D possibly being TRBD1 (6 bases). In germline, CDR1 is MDHEN, CDR2 SYDVKM. This CDR3 has 16 amino acids. V lost 8 bases, J lost 1 base, and 20 bases lay in between. Written as DNA, the CDR3 is TGTGCCAGCCTCACTATACACAGGGCCGGTAACTATGGCTACACCTTC. It translates to CASLTIHRAGNYGYTF.

This chain links TRBV29-1 with TRBJ1-5; TRBD1 might be the D (6 bases). This CDR3 has 13 amino acids. Deletions cut 1 base from V and 6 bases from J, with 10 bases between. The V gene's germline CDR1 is SQVTM and CDR2 ANQGSEA. CDR3 protein: CSVEVGGSQPQHF. The CDR3 nucleotides are TGCAGCGTTGAAGTAGGGGGGAGTCAGCCCCAGCATTTT.

In nucleotides, the CDR3 is TGTGCCAGCAGCTTAACAGGGCAAAATTCACCCCTCCACTTT. This codes for CASSLTGQNSPLHF. The chain employs TRBV9 and TRBJ1-6, with a tentative D call TRBD1 (6 bases). The CDR3 spans 14 residues. The germline CDR1 and CDR2 sequences are SGDLS and YYNGEE. V shed 4 bases and J shed 7 bases, with 12 bases lying between them.

This chain connects TRBV9 to TRBJ1-1, with D maybe TRBD1 (5 bases). CDR3 length: 14 residues. Trimming took off 3 bases at V and 0 bases at J, with 9 bases between the two ends. In germline, CDR1 is SGDLS, CDR2 YYNGEE. CDR3: CASSGGTLNTEAFF. In nucleotides, the CDR3 is TGTGCCAGCAGCGGCGGGACTTTGAACACTGAAGCTTTCTTT.

The chain is built from TRBV18 and TRBJ1-2, with 7 bases that match TRBD1. J gave up 4 bases and V 3 bases, and 8 bases lay outside the gene matches. Germline V gene sequence: CDR1 KGHSH, CDR2 LQKENI. The CDR3 contains 15 residues. CDR3: CASSPEGARSYGYTF. CDR3 DNA sequence: TGTGCCAGCTCACCCGAGGGGGCGCGCAGCTATGGCTACACCTTC.

This chain joins TRBV6-6 and TRBJ2-1; TRBD1 agrees at 12 bases. CDR1 is MNHNY, CDR2 SVGAGI, per germline (reference sequence). The CDR3 sequence is 16 residues long. The junction had 5 bases not matched to a gene; V was cut back by 5 bases and J by 3 bases. CDR3 nucleotide sequence: TGTGCCAGCAGTAAGGGACAGGGGGCGTTCTACAATGAGCAGTTCTTC. Translation: CASSKGQGAFYNEQFF.

As DNA, the CDR3 is TGTGCCAGCAGCTTAGATCTAAGCCTGACCACCGGGGAGCTGTTTTTT. Translating it yields CASSLDLSLTTGELFF. The chain employs TRBV11-2 and TRBJ2-2; D gene ambiguous. Germline V gene sequence: CDR1 SGHAT, CDR2 FQNNGV. The germline V and J ends were trimmed by 0 bases and 4 bases, with 12 bases remaining between them. The CDR3 has 16 residues.